A selection of T cell receptor beta chains follows, all from one sample in a study of cytomegalovirus exposure and HLA in healthy donors. Some clones are missing from TCRdb's copy, which holds only in-frame ones; the method was immunoSEQ multiplex PCR. The data hold over 45,000 clones, with roughly 84% observed a single time. The specimen sequenced was PBMCs. Receptor source: a man aged 25 to 40 in good health and CMV-seronegative. CDR3s include the opening cysteine and the closing phenylalanine or tryptophan. D genes are given only for firm matches. Clone size is not always given. Where it is, it says once, few, many or a class for expanded clones.

D gene: .; clone size: .; V gene: TRBV7-9; J gene: TRBJ2-1; CDR3 DNA: TGTGCCAGCAGCTTAGCGCAGGGACTCTCTTACAATGAGCAGTTCTTC; CDR3 protein: CASSLAQGLSYNEQFF
D gene: TRBD1; clone size: .; V gene: TRBV6-5; J gene: TRBJ1-1; CDR3 DNA: TGTGCCAGCAGTTATACCGACAGGGCCACTGAAGCTTTCTTT; CDR3 protein: CASSYTDRATEAFF
D gene: .; clone size: .; V gene: TRBV5-6; J gene: TRBJ1-1; CDR3 DNA: TGTGCCAGCAGCTTAGAGGGGAACACTGAAGCTTTCTTT; CDR3 protein: CASSLEGNTEAFF
D gene: .; clone size: few; V gene: TRBV6-5; J gene: TRBJ1-2; CDR3 DNA: TGTGCCAGCAGTTCCGGTGGGAGGTCCTATGGCTACACCTTC; CDR3 protein: CASSSGGRSYGYTF
D gene: .; clone size: .; V gene: TRBV28; J gene: TRBJ1-4; CDR3 DNA: TGTGCCAGCAGTTTAATACAGAGAAATGAAAAACTGTTTTTT; CDR3 protein: CASSLIQRNEKLFF
D gene: .; clone size: .; V gene: TRBV27; J gene: TRBJ1-4; CDR3 DNA: TGTGCCAGCAGTTTACAGGGTACTAATGAAAAACTGTTTTTT; CDR3 protein: CASSLQGTNEKLFF
D gene: .; clone size: .; V gene: TRBV9; J gene: TRBJ2-7; CDR3 DNA: TGTGCCAGCAGCATTGGCGGTTTCTCCTACGAGCAGTACTTC; CDR3 protein: CASSIGGFSYEQYF
D gene: .; clone size: .; V gene: TRBV19; J gene: TRBJ2-7; CDR3 DNA: TGTGCCAGTAGTATAGGACTAGCCTACGAGCAGTACTTC; CDR3 protein: CASSIGLAYEQYF
D gene: .; clone size: .; V gene: TRBV9; J gene: TRBJ2-7; CDR3 DNA: TGTGCCAGCAGCGTAGTCGCCTCGGACGAGCAGTACTTC; CDR3 protein: CASSVVASDEQYF
D gene: TRBD2; clone size: .; V gene: TRBV14; J gene: TRBJ2-1; CDR3 DNA: TGTGCCAGCAGCCACCTCGGGACTAGCGGGAGGGCCCTCCTCTACAATGAGCAGTTCTTC; CDR3 protein: CASSHLGTSGRALLYNEQFF
D gene: TRBD1; clone size: .; V gene: TRBV5-6; J gene: TRBJ1-2; CDR3 DNA: TGTGCCAGCAGCGCCGGGACAGGGGGCGCCGGCTATGGCTACACCTTC; CDR3 protein: CASSAGTGGAGYGYTF
D gene: TRBD2; clone size: .; V gene: TRBV10-3; J gene: TRBJ2-3; CDR3 DNA: TGTGCCATCGCAACTAGCGGGGATGTGGATACGCAGTATTTT; CDR3 protein: CAIATSGDVDTQYF
D gene: TRBD2; clone size: .; V gene: TRBV14; J gene: TRBJ2-3; CDR3 DNA: TGTGCCAGCAGCCAACTAGCGGGAGGGGACACAGATACGCAGTATTTT; CDR3 protein: CASSQLAGGDTDTQYF